One TCR beta chain is described in this entry. The time point: patch test 1, 2 weeks after DPC sensitization. This sample's treatment: therapeutic diphenylcyclopropenone sensitization with weekly scalp DPC. Alopecia patients between 18 and 70 years old and suitable for DPC were used as donors. The source of the sample is a study of human T cells and chemical hapten exposure. Each CDR3 protein is one row after TCRdb ran MiXCR on the RACE reads. The repertoire includes about 120,000 distinct CDR3 sequences, approximately 15% of them detected once, and around 0.84% sits in the top ten. Germline assignment: CDR1 SGDLS and CDR2 YYNGEE. V was pared by 4 bases and J by 10 bases, with 15 bases between. CDR3 length: 14 amino acids.

Sequencing was performed on whole blood, taken in connection with sensitization to the hapten diphenylcyclopropenone (DPC). The TCR was taken from a man aged 18 to 29 with alopecia areata. Some clones in this sample may be carry-over from other donors' samples. The chain recombines TRBV9 with TRBJ1-6; no reliable D call. CDR3: CASSSDPDGSPLHF. CDR3 DNA sequence: TGTGCCAGCAGCTCGGACCCGGATGGCTCACCCCTCCACTTT.